This entry describes one T cell receptor beta chain. Its antigen is unidentified. One end of the junction varies from germline; a read error may be responsible. The sample originates from a study of blood T cells in healthy people across ages. Points from the study as a whole: Donor CMV status was unknown, possibly confounding expanded clonotype changes. Strong correlation existed between TCR beta diversity and naive T cell percentage.

Sample-barcoded 5' priming and a J-beta primer mix drove a second PCR of roughly 6 to 12 cycles. Each of the cDNA molecules was tagged by a template-switch adaptor with 12 random nucleotides. Sequencing of every sample gave 3 million or more CDR3-containing paired-end reads. Each CDR3 protein gets one entry after TCRdb re-called the 5' RACE reads with MiXCR. The repertoire holds 1.5 million to 2 million distinct CDR3 sequences, about 31% seen once, with 11% in the top ten. The length of the CDR3 is 14 residues. The clonotype originates from a woman younger than 45 in good health. V usage is TRBV12-3 or TRBV12-4 and J usage is TRBJ2-5; D not resolved. Sequencing was performed on blood. CDR3 nucleotide sequence: TGTGCCAGCAGTCCTGGGTCGGGCCTAGAGACCCGGTACTTC. Its translation is CASSPGSGLETRYF.